This section outlines one T cell receptor beta chain sequence together with its context. Its antigen is currently not known. Per-nucleotide qualities are absent, and no much larger clonotype sits a single base away. Using the deep immunoSEQ assay, TCR CDR3 regions were amplified from genomic DNA by multiplex PCR. Extracted genomic DNA from each cell subset was spread evenly across all wells of several immunoSEQ 96-well plates, with each plate serving as a replicate. Each replicate PCR for sorted subsets received about 0.2 ug genomic DNA, equal to 30,000 or so T cell genomes. The purified libraries were quantified using a Qubit 3.0 fluorometer, sized with a Bioanalyzer 2100, and then quantified again using the KAPA Library Quantification kit. Every immunoSEQ 96-well plate was sequenced on a dedicated single-read 150-cycle Illumina NextSeq 550 flow cell. Under the source paper's analysis protocol: Because the immunoSEQ output included only junctional sequences and no quality scores, the filtering could not be the same as the filtering used for full-length reads. To assign V/J genes and CDR3, sequences were annotated against IMGT germline references using PyIR, a Python wrapper for IgBLAST v1.9. Reads were removed for weak V/J assignments (E-value above 1e-6), missing CDR3, stop codons, out-of-frame junctions, or ambiguous translated residues. V3J clonotypes were defined as sequences sharing the same inferred V gene, J gene, and CDR3 amino acid sequence. The percentage overlap between two repertoires was calculated by dividing the number of shared unique clonotypes by the size of the smaller repertoire. Richness of each repertoire was evaluated using RTK rarefaction, the Chao1 estimator, and Recon v2.1 estimates of unobserved clonotypes. Generation probabilities were computed with OLGA for all TCRbeta clonotypes obtained by the gDNA method from a few donors. The table comes from immuneACCESS by way of TCRdb, which keeps in-frame sequences with V and J called. Part of the clones is missing from these tables; in studies checked, under half for an unresolved V gene and the rest for unknown reasons. The V and J calls and clone size are taken from that table; D and trimming were inferred from the DNA. This sample holds over a million clones; roughly 96% were observed only once. The ten largest clones capture more than 0.9% of the sample.

Healthy HIV-negative adults with no recently reported acute infections or vaccinations were included as donors. All donors were Caucasian adults living in Nashville, Tennessee, USA. CD4+ T cells were enriched by magnetic negative selection; naive cells were then positively selected on CD45RA, and the negative fraction formed the memory subset. After blood collection by leukapheresis, PBMCs were isolated using Ficoll-Histopaque density gradient centrifugation and then cryopreserved in the vapor phase of liquid nitrogen. Purity and quantity of every magnetically sorted T cell population were checked by analytical flow cytometry. Each sorted fraction had its genomic DNA isolated and then quantified by UV absorbance on a Nanodrop 2000c. This record belongs to a study of shared clonotypes between healthy human individuals (TCRdb year 2020). With regard to the full study: A few men and a couple of women, aged 18 to 49 years, made up the cohort. For each donor, CD4 naive and CD4 memory were each run on three plates, CD8 naive on two plates, and CD8 memory on one plate. To estimate repertoire size and how much clonotype sharing occurs between individuals, the study deeply sequenced the blood TCR repertoires of roughly 5 healthy adults. To increase sequencing depth and limit assay-specific biases, different laboratories used diverse techniques to prepare libraries and sequence TCR repertoires. Between about 0.94 and 8.9 billion PBMCs per donor were obtained by leukapheresis.

There are 14 amino acids in the CDR3, from cysteine to phenylalanine inclusive. The only DNA kept is the CDR3, 42 bases in frame from the first base. Relative to germline, V is missing 5 bases and J is missing 4 bases, with 6 bases of the junction outside any gene match. From the germline V gene, CDR1 is MDHEN and CDR2 is SYDVKM. Beyond this particular receptor, the publication reports: Sampling was restricted to blood, and TCR repertoires in tissue are likely to differ from TCR repertoires in blood. The genetic and exposure-history diversity represented was limited by the small number of donors. Pairwise subsampling indicated that sequencing depth was expected to affect the degree of clonotype sharing among donors. Compared with non-shared clonotypes, clonotypes shared by all four sorted-subset donors had higher generation probabilities. Incomplete sequencing was indicated by rarefaction of sorted-subset datasets, despite the large sequencing depth. When a few donors were compared, the shared fraction of clonotypes was about 5.2% for naive CD4, around 4% for naive CD8, roughly 2.5% for memory CD4, and around 0.4% for memory CD8. Larger estimated clonotype richness was generally found for naive subsets than for memory subsets.

The receptor's source is a man aged 25-40 years in good health. Sequencing was done on a sample of naive CD4+ T cells sorted from blood. According to the study, the label for this sample's cell subset or site signals: CD45RA+ positively selected. The chain links TRBV28 with TRBJ2-3, with TRBD2 identical over 7 junction bases. The CDR3 reads CASSNAGEADTQYF. The DNA sequence is TGTGCCAGCAGTAACGCGGGAGAAGCAGATACGCAGTATTTT.